This T cell receptor (beta chain) was captured in a study of shared clonotypes between healthy human individuals. Only Caucasian adults living in Nashville, Tennessee served as donors. The authors divided CD4+ cells into CD45RA+ naive and CD45RA-negative memory subsets. General study points: The naive CD4 repertoires of a few donors were compared, and 5% to 6.5% of clonotypes were shared.

This CDR3 is 15 amino acids long. In germline, CDR1 is SGHNT, CDR2 YYREEE (reference sequence). The V and J ends lost 0 bases and 0 bases respectively, with 7 bases between them. Authors' data handling: Filtering differed, since immunoSEQ gave only junction sequences and no quality scores. The repertoire was sequenced with immunoSEQ multiplex PCR; TCRdb's copy has only in-frame clones and lacks some. V and J calls and clone size are those listed in that table; D and trimming were worked out from the DNA. The sample lists 2 million or so clones, 95% occurring once. The count of this clone is one. Its target is not known. Within the sample, other DNA sequences also encode this same CDR3.

The sample was naive CD4+ T cells sorted from blood. This sample's subset: CD45RA+ positively selected. The sequence was collected from a man aged 18-30 years in good health. The rearrangement uses TRBV5-4 and TRBJ2-1; the D call may be TRBD1 or TRBD2 (5 bases each). This CDR3 reads CASSLEGSSYNEQFF. CDR3 DNA sequence: TGTGCCAGCAGCTTGGAGGGGAGCTCCTACAATGAGCAGTTCTTC.